This T cell receptor (beta chain) is drawn from a study of cytomegalovirus exposure and HLA in healthy donors. Study-wide background: A prior study identified 90 million to 120 million unique TCR beta sequences from roughly 180 million T cells. Unique TCRs numbering approximately 80 million, obtained from HLA-typed donors, made up an early data release. Study-wide results and limits: Follow-up analysis later connected one missense variant in DCLRE1C with trimming of TCR beta V- and J-genes.

The PCR ran on 60 Vbeta and 13 Jbeta primers. In the original workflow: It was a later analysis that counted roughly 79 million unique TCR beta chains, of which around 11 million were shared. Sequencing used immunoSEQ multiplex PCR; TCRdb keeps in-frame clones, though not all of them. For V, J and clone size, that table is used; D and trimming come from the DNA. This table has 150,000 or so clones, 77% appearing once. The CDR3 loop spans 12 amino acids. Germline V lookup: CDR1 MNHNS, CDR2 SASEGT. A remark on this clone: Its antigen is undetermined.

Specimen: PBMCs. The sequence came from a male donor in good health and CMV-seropositive. The J gene is TRBJ2-5, the V gene TRBV6-1; the D gene is possibly TRBD1 (6 bases). The J call is doubtful: the DNA matches TRBJ2-7 better. The DNA for the CDR3 is TGTGCCAGCAGCACAGGGTCCCACGAGCAGTACTTC. Residues: CASSTGSHEQYF.